The next 22 T cell receptor beta chains were all read from a single sample in a study of identical twins. In TCRdb, the 5' RACE reads were re-called with MiXCR into one record per CDR3 protein. The sample shows about 690,000 distinct CDR3 sequences, 21% of them seen only once. The same data also went into a second study, on T cells expressing NK-cell markers.

Sequencing was carried out using PBMCs. All receptors come from a woman aged 18-29 years in good health.

This clonotype was counted a few times. V gene TRBV5-1 combines with J gene TRBJ2-1; a possible D gene is TRBD2 (6 bases). The CDR3 runs 16 residues. Trimming removed 0 bases from V and 4 bases from J, with 14 bases in between. Germline V gene lookup returns CDR1 SGHRS and CDR2 YFSETQ. The CDR3 region is CASSLEAGREYNEQFF. Written as DNA, the CDR3 is TGCGCCAGCAGCTTGGAGGCGGGACGAGAGTACAATGAGCAGTTCTTC.

This clonotype was observed a handful of times. The genes are TRBV10-3 and TRBJ1-5, with TRBD1 identical over 12 bases. Unmatched junction bases numbered 4, after V lost 6 bases and J lost 7 bases. The CDR3 has 14 amino acids. Looked up from germline, CDR1 is ENHRY and CDR2 is SYGVKD. CDR3 DNA sequence: TGTGCCATCAGGGGACAGGGGGCTGGGCAGCCCCAGCATTTT. Protein: CAIRGQGAGQPQHF.

The chain has TRBV9 and TRBJ2-4, with 9 bases that match TRBD2. There are 18 residues in the CDR3. The trim removed 0 bases at V and 10 bases at J, leaving 17 bases unmatched. CDR1 SGDLS and CDR2 YYNGEE come from the germline V gene. The CDR3 sequence: CASSVDSLGAGGPFIQYF. The CDR3 DNA sequence: TGTGCCAGCAGCGTAGATAGTCTCGGTGCGGGAGGGCCCTTTATTCAGTACTTC.

This clonotype was seen more than once but under ten times. The CDR3 spells CASSSRETRTDTQYF. Here the CDR3 DNA reads TGTGCCAGCAGCTCCCGGGAGACGAGAACAGATACGCAGTATTTT. The chain recombines TRBV7-8 with TRBJ2-3, with D perhaps TRBD2 (6 bases). This CDR3 is built from 15 residues. Trimming cost V 4 bases and J 3 bases, with 14 bases left between them. Germline loops: CDR1 SGHVS, CDR2 FQNEAQ.

The chain recombines TRBV9 with TRBJ2-2; TRBD2 aligns across 13 bases. Germline CDR1 reads SGDLS; CDR2 reads YYNGEE. With 4 bases clipped from V and 7 bases from J, the junction kept 10 bases outside the gene matches. The CDR3 is 17 amino acids. CDR3 coding DNA: TGTGCCAGCAGCCCCCGGGGACTAGCGGGAAGTGTCGGGGAGCTGTTTTTT. Translating it yields CASSPRGLAGSVGELFF.

This clonotype was found a few times. The CDR3 spells CSVRSPSARLTGELFF. Here the CDR3 DNA reads TGCAGCGTTCGCTCCCCTAGCGCACGCCTCACCGGGGAGCTGTTTTTT. The rearrangement links TRBV29-1 to TRBJ2-2; tentative D call: TRBD2 (6 bases). The CDR3 spans 16 residues. Trimming cost V 5 bases and J 4 bases, with 20 bases left between them. The germline V gene has CDR1 SQVTM and CDR2 ANQGSEA.

This chain links TRBV20-1 with TRBJ2-3, with 10 bases matching TRBD2. This CDR3 has 14 amino acids. Germline assignment: CDR1 DFQATT and CDR2 SNEGSKA (reference sequence). The trim removed 6 bases at V and 3 bases at J, leaving 6 bases unmatched. CDR3 sequence (DNA): TGCAGTGCCTTGAGCGGGGGGGTAACAGATACGCAGTATTTT. Translation gives CSALSGGVTDTQYF.

The chain recombines TRBV20-1 with TRBJ2-6; no clear D gene. Trimming removed 5 bases at V and 0 bases at J, with 8 bases between. From germline, CDR1 is DFQATT and CDR2 SNEGSKA (reference sequence). This CDR3 has 14 amino acids. CDR3 coding DNA: TGCAGTGCTCTTGAGAGCTCTGGGGCCAACGTCCTGACTTTC. Protein sequence: CSALESSGANVLTF.

This sequence joins TRBV11-2 and TRBJ2-1, with a tentative D call TRBD2 (6 bases). The CDR3 covers 15 residues. Germline V CDR1 and CDR2: SGHAT, FQNNGV. Trimming stripped 5 bases from V and 7 bases from J, with 18 bases between. In nucleotides, the CDR3 is TGTGCCAGCAGCCCGAGGACGGGACTCCAAAATGAGCAGTTCTTC. Protein: CASSPRTGLQNEQFF.

This clonotype was seen ten or more times. V usage is TRBV4-3 and J usage is TRBJ2-7; D perhaps matches TRBD1 (6 bases). Germline CDR1 LGHNA, CDR2 YSLEER. Trimming shortened V by 1 base and J by 7 bases, and 14 bases separated the two germline ends. CDR3 length equals 14 residues. The CDR3 here is CASSQGTDLKEQYF. CDR3 sequence (DNA): TGCGCCAGCAGCCAAGGGACAGACCTTAAGGAGCAGTACTTC.

This clonotype was counted ten times or more. Relative to the germline gene, one junction end is altered; a read error may explain this. This chain connects TRBV12-3 or TRBV12-4 to TRBJ2-7; TRBD2 matches 8 bases. This CDR3 region has 13 residues. The DNA for the CDR3 is TGTGCCAGCCGTTTAGCGGGGTCCTACGAGCAGTACTTC. Its protein is CASRLAGSYEQYF.

This clonotype was counted a few times. For the CDR3, the DNA is TGCAGTGCTAGAAAAGTGGCGGGGACCCACGAGCAGTACTTC. Amino acid sequence: CSARKVAGTHEQYF. This chain joins TRBV20-1 and TRBJ2-7, with a weak D call TRBD2 (6 bases). This CDR3 is 14 amino acids long. The V end was cut by 2 bases, the J end by 5 bases, with 16 bases between. CDR1 DFQATT and CDR2 SNEGSKA come from the germline V gene (reference sequence).

CDR3 DNA sequence: TGTGCCAGCAGTTACTCGAAGGGCGGGGGATACAATGAGCAGTTCTTC. The encoded protein is CASSYSKGGGYNEQFF. The chain combines TRBV6-5 with TRBJ2-1, with TRBD2 matching over 7 bases. Germline-derived CDR1 and CDR2 are MNHEY and SVGAGI. The CDR3 is 16 amino acids. J gave up 4 bases and V 0 bases, and 6 bases lay outside the gene matches.

In its sample, this clonotype was seen many times. CDR3 protein: CASSRGLQDNEQFF. CDR3 bases: TGCGCCAGCAGCCGGGGACTTCAGGACAATGAGCAGTTCTTC. The chain combines TRBV5-1 with TRBJ2-1; tentatively, D is TRBD2 (6 bases). This CDR3 region has 14 residues. Germline values: CDR1 SGHRS, CDR2 YFSETQ. V was shortened by 4 bases and J by 5 bases, with 13 bases between the two germline ends.

This clonotype showed up just a few times. This chain connects TRBV10-1 to TRBJ1-2; D might be TRBD1 (5 bases). The V end was cut by 7 bases, the J end by 1 base, with 16 bases between. In germline, CDR1 is WNHNN, CDR2 SYGVQD (reference sequence). The CDR3 totals 15 residues. The CDR3 here is CASICPVGGNYGYTF. The CDR3 DNA is TGCGCCAGCATATGCCCCGTGGGGGGTAACTATGGCTACACCTTC.

In this sample, this clonotype turned up a few times. This chain links TRBV10-3 with TRBJ2-1; D is unclear. Trimming took 8 bases from V and 5 from J, leaving 7 bases between them. The CDR3 is 11 residues long. Germline V gives CDR1 ENHRY, CDR2 SYGVKD. CDR3 sequence (DNA): TGTGCCATCGTCGCTAACAATGAGCAGTTCTTC. It translates to CAIVANNEQFF.

The chain links TRBV12-3 or TRBV12-4 to TRBJ2-7; 9 bases are a match to TRBD1. This CDR3 has 15 residues. V was pared by 6 bases and J by 3 bases, with 9 bases of the junction left unmatched. CDR3 sequence (DNA): TGTGCCAGCAGGCTAACAGGGGGCGCTTTCTACGAGCAGTACTTC. Its translation is CASRLTGGAFYEQYF.

The chain is built from TRBV29-1 and TRBJ2-5, with a weak D call TRBD2 (5 bases). V was pared by 5 bases and J by 5 bases, with 12 bases between. The CDR3 sequence is 12 residues long. From germline, CDR1 is SQVTM and CDR2 ANQGSEA. The CDR3 sequence: CSVNGVQETQYF. As DNA, the CDR3 is TGCAGCGTTAACGGGGTCCAGGAGACCCAGTACTTC.

The rearrangement links TRBV12-3 or TRBV12-4 to TRBJ2-2; the D is unclear. The V end was cut by 3 bases, the J end by 5 bases, with 7 bases between. This CDR3 contains 13 residues. CDR3 sequence reads: CASSFTETGELFF. The CDR3 DNA reads TGTGCCAGCAGTTTTACAGAAACCGGGGAGCTGTTTTTT.

This clonotype was detected a few times. The CDR3 nucleotides are TGTGCCAGCAGCTCAGGAAGGACTAGCGGGTGGAATGAGCAGTTCTTC. This sequence encodes CASSSGRTSGWNEQFF. The rearrangement links TRBV7-2 to TRBJ2-1, with 11 bases fitting TRBD2. Trimming at V came to 4 bases and at J to 7 bases, leaving 9 bases not matched to a gene. This CDR3 has 16 residues. The germline V gene encodes CDR1 SGHTA and CDR2 FQGNSA. Full variable domain (rest looked up from reference TRBV7-2 and TRBJ2-1): GAGVSQSPSNKVTEKGKDVELRCDPISGHTALYWYRQSLGQGLEFLIYFQGNSAPDKSGLPSDRFSAERTGGSVSTLTIQRTQQEDSAVYLCASSSGRTSGWNEQFFGPGTRLTVL.

V and J are TRBV30 and TRBJ2-3; D not certain. Germline-derived CDR1 and CDR2 are GTSNPN and SVGIG (reference sequence). V lost 4 bases, J lost 3 bases, and 11 bases lay in between. The CDR3 loop spans 13 amino acids. The CDR3 DNA reads as TGTGCCTGGACCCCCCTGGGGACAGATACGCAGTATTTT. This encodes CAWTPLGTDTQYF.

This clonotype has only a few counts. The J gene is TRBJ2-1, the V gene TRBV10-3, with 8 positions matching TRBD2. The V segment lost 10 bases and the J segment 2 bases; nucleotides outside the gene matches: 4. The CDR3 has 13 residues. The germline V gene encodes CDR1 ENHRY and CDR2 SYGVKD. DNA of the CDR3: TGTGCCACCCAGCGGGGGCCCTACAATGAGCAGTTCTTC. Protein product: CATQRGPYNEQFF.